This TCR beta chain was identified during a study of tumor-infiltrating lymphocytes in primary liver carcinoma. Study conclusions and caveats: Among the pair types, tumor region pairs showed more overlap than tumor-adjacent and tumor-blood pairs. The use of bulk unsorted samples meant that CD4+ and CD8+ repertoires were not compared.

The template, roughly 0.45 ug total RNA, yielded TCR beta cDNA made with a constant-region primer. What produced the TCR beta libraries was three nested multiplex PCR rounds using slightly modified ARM-PCR. Investigators reported that the first two PCR rounds, at around 11 cycles each, used TRBV1-TRBV30 forward primers with a C-beta reverse primer. TCRdb analysed the multiplex PCR reads with MiXCR anew, one entry per CDR3 protein. This table has about 320,000 distinct CDR3 sequences, about 60% appearing once. Out of unsorted whole blood came the blood RNA, and germline DNA was extracted as well. It was before surgery that 3.5 to 4 milliliters of peripheral blood were collected. There are 14 residues in the CDR3. Germline loops: CDR1 SGHAT, CDR2 FQNNGV. In regard to this clonotype: The target antigen is unknown. One end of the junction varies from germline; a read error may be responsible.

The receptor's source is a man in his forties with primary liver carcinoma and hepatitis B virus infection. The material sequenced was peripheral blood. The V call is TRBV11-2, the J call TRBJ2-1, with D unclear. CDR3 amino acids: CVSSLIGVYNEQFF. The CDR3 nucleotides read TGTGTCAGCAGCTTAATTGGGGTTTACAATGAGCAGTTCTTC.